Below, one TCR beta chain is given with its context. The CDR3 is 13 residues long. Per the germline V gene, CDR1 is MDHEN and CDR2 is SYDVKM. V shed 6 bases and J shed 7 bases, with 13 bases lying between them. This sample is drawn from a study of T cell responses to AZD1222 COVID-19 vaccine. TCRdb's copy holds only in-frame clones and misses some; the assay was immunoSEQ multiplex PCR. In the table there are 150,000 to 200,000 clones, around 93% of which are singletons. The origin of this receptor is an adult in good health. This material consisted of peripheral blood, taken on day 0 of AZD1222 vaccination. This sequence joins TRBV28 and TRBJ1-5; no definite D call. Here the CDR3 DNA reads TGTGCCAGCAGAGGAACGGGGAGGCAGCCCCAGCATTTT. Translated: CASRGTGRQPQHF.